This record concerns one TCR beta chain sequence. These data come from a study of blood T cells in healthy people across ages. The CDR3 length is 12 residues. CDR1 and CDR2 (germline): SQVTM, ANQGSEA. The authors ran a second PCR of roughly 6 to 12 cycles using a sample-barcoded 5' primer and a J-beta primer mix. Researchers report that a template-switch adaptor with 12 random nucleotides tagged each cDNA molecule. TCRdb re-called the 5' RACE reads through MiXCR, storing one row per CDR3 protein. The table records about 1,400,000 distinct CDR3 sequences, almost 60% of them present only once. Healthy Caucasians from Russia aged roughly 6 to 95 served as donors. Every donor provided 9.5 to 10 milliliters of peripheral blood.

The chain carries TRBV29-1 and TRBJ2-4; no definite D call. The DNA end lines up better with TRBJ2-7; the J call may be wrong. The TCR sequence derives from a man between 18 and 29 years old in good health. The sample consisted of blood. CDR3: CSVIVRRYEQYF. The CDR3, as DNA: TGCAGCGTTATCGTACGGCGCTACGAGCAGTACTTC.